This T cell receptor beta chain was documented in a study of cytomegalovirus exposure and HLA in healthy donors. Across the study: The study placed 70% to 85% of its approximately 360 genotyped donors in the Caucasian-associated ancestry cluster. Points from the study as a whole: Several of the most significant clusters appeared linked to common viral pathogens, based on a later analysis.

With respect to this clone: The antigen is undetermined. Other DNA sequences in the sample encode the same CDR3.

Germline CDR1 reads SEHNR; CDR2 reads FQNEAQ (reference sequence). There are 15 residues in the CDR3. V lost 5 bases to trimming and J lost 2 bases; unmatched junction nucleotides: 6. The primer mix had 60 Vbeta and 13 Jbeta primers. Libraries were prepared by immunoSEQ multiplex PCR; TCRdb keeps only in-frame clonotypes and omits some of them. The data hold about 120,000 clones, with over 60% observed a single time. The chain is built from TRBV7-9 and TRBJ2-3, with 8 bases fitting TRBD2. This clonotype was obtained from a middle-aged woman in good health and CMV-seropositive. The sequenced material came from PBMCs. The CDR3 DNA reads TGTGCCAGCAGCCGTTTAGCGGGGTCCACAGATACGCAGTATTTT. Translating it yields CASSRLAGSTDTQYF.